These 10 T cell receptor beta chains share one sample of origin, sequenced in a study of CD8 T cells in ankylosing spondylitis. Each CDR3 protein is one row after TCRdb ran MiXCR on the 5' RACE reads. Seen here are about 160,000 distinct CDR3 sequences, around two fifths observed once, and the top ten hold 13% to 15%. Sequenced input: synovial fluid, either unsorted or a sorted T cell fraction (not recorded which). The receptors originated from a male donor with ankylosing spondylitis.

V gene TRBV6-5 combines with J gene TRBJ2-7; no clear D. The V and J ends lost 0 bases and 5 bases respectively, with 14 bases between them. The CDR3 contains 15 residues. Germline V gives CDR1 MNHEY, CDR2 SVGAGI. In DNA form, the CDR3 reads TGTGCCAGCAGTTACTCAGGTGGGCCGGTCGACGAGCAGTACTTC. Translated: CASSYSGGPVDEQYF.

This chain links TRBV28 with TRBJ1-6; the D is unclear. CDR1 is MDHEN and CDR2 is SYDVKM in the germline V gene. CDR3 size: 14 residues. V lost 6 bases to trimming and J lost 4 bases, with 10 bases between them. CDR3 residues: CASRLARYNSPLHF. CDR3 in DNA: TGTGCCAGCAGGCTGGCGCGGTATAATTCACCCCTCCACTTT.

This rearrangement joins TRBV7-2 to TRBJ1-1, with unresolved D. The V end was cut by 0 bases, the J end by 0 bases, with 11 bases between. Germline lookup yields CDR1 SGHTA and CDR2 FQGNSA. The CDR3 consists of 16 residues. As DNA, the CDR3 is TGTGCCAGCAGCTTAGCGGTTGTGGAATTGAACACTGAAGCTTTCTTT. Its translation: CASSLAVVELNTEAFF.

The rearrangement links TRBV12-3 or TRBV12-4 to TRBJ1-5; 8 bases are shared with TRBD1. CDR3 length: 16 amino acids. The junction had 8 bases not matched to a gene; V was cut back by 2 bases and J by 5 bases. CDR3 region: CASSLWPRGRDQPQHF. In nucleotides, the CDR3 is TGTGCCAGCAGTTTATGGCCCAGGGGGCGCGATCAGCCCCAGCATTTT.

V and J are TRBV12-3 or TRBV12-4 and TRBJ2-1; D gene ambiguous. The V end lost 2 bases, the J end lost 2 bases, and 10 bases lay between the germline ends. The CDR3 has 15 amino acids. The CDR3 region has the DNA TGTGCCAGCAGTTTATTTGATCACACCTACAATGAGCAGTTCTTC. It translates to CASSLFDHTYNEQFF.

The CDR3 sequence is CASSPGFRTAPYEQYF. The CDR3 DNA reads as TGTGCCAGCAGCCCCGGCTTTCGGACAGCGCCCTACGAGCAGTACTTC. The chain uses TRBV7-6 and TRBJ2-7, with a possible D match to TRBD1 (6 bases). Looked up from germline, CDR1 is SGHVS and CDR2 is FNYEAQ. The CDR3 has 16 residues. Trimming stripped 5 bases from V and 2 bases from J, with 19 bases between.

The rearrangement uses TRBV6-4 and TRBJ2-3; 8 bases are shared with TRBD2. V lost 2 bases to trimming and J lost 1 base; unmatched junction nucleotides: 5. This CDR3 is built from 16 residues. Germline loops: CDR1 MRHNA, CDR2 SNTAGT. CDR3 DNA: TGTGCCAGCAGTGACGGGAGCGGGAGCGGCACAGATACGCAGTATTTT. Protein sequence: CASSDGSGSGTDTQYF.

This clonotype was seen only a few times. The rearrangement joins TRBV10-3 to TRBJ2-1; possibly TRBD2 for D (7 bases). The CDR3 is made up of 13 amino acids. Germline values: CDR1 ENHRY, CDR2 SYGVKD. V gave up 3 bases and J gave up 6 bases, with 9 bases separating them. CDR3 protein: CAISDGGPNEQFF. The CDR3 bases are TGTGCCATCAGTGACGGGGGGCCCAATGAGCAGTTCTTC.

The chain combines TRBV20-1 with TRBJ2-3, with D possibly TRBD2 on 5 matching bases. Germline CDR1 DFQATT, CDR2 SNEGSKA (reference sequence). Trimming removed 1 base from V and 5 bases from J, with 16 bases in between. The CDR3 spans 15 residues. For the CDR3, the DNA is TGCAGTGCTAGAGCCGGGATCCCTATAGAAGATACGCAGTATTTT. Translated: CSARAGIPIEDTQYF.

V is TRBV15 and J is TRBJ2-1; D is unclear. The V gene lost 3 bases and the J gene lost 4 bases, with 13 bases spanning the gap. The V gene's germline CDR1 is LNHNV and CDR2 YYDKDF (reference sequence). CDR3 length: 15 amino acids. CDR3 DNA: TGTGCCACCAGCAGTTTCTCCAACCTTTACAATGAGCAGTTCTTC. It specifies CATSSFSNLYNEQFF.